This T cell receptor (beta chain) is drawn from a study of blood T cell repertoires in COVID-19. Study context: Italy, Spain and the United States were the sources of the convalescent and acute COVID-19 samples. PBMCs, B-cell-depleted T cells, or T cells were the source of the cDNA or gDNA that made up the material.

V gave up 6 bases and J gave up 8 bases; unmatched junction bases: 21. The CDR3 loop spans 17 amino acids. Germline V gives CDR1 MNHEY, CDR2 SMNVEV (reference sequence). Original processing notes: Estimation of nucleated cell counts relied on the amplification of reference gene primers. Profiling relied on immunoSEQ multiplex PCR, and the TCRdb table lists in-frame clones only, not all of them. V and J calls and clone size follow that table, whereas D and trimming were derived from the DNA. The top ten hold 0.85% to 0.95% of the sample, which has a few hundred thousand clones, about nine tenths seen once.

The chain has TRBV27 and TRBJ1-2, with TRBD1 identical over 7 bases. Sequences were obtained from peripheral blood. The receptor comes from a woman aged 35 to 49 who had recovered from COVID-19. This chain's CDR3 is CASRDSNAQGRVRGYTF. The CDR3 nucleotides are TGTGCCAGCAGGGATTCGAATGCACAGGGGCGCGTCCGGGGCTACACCTTC.